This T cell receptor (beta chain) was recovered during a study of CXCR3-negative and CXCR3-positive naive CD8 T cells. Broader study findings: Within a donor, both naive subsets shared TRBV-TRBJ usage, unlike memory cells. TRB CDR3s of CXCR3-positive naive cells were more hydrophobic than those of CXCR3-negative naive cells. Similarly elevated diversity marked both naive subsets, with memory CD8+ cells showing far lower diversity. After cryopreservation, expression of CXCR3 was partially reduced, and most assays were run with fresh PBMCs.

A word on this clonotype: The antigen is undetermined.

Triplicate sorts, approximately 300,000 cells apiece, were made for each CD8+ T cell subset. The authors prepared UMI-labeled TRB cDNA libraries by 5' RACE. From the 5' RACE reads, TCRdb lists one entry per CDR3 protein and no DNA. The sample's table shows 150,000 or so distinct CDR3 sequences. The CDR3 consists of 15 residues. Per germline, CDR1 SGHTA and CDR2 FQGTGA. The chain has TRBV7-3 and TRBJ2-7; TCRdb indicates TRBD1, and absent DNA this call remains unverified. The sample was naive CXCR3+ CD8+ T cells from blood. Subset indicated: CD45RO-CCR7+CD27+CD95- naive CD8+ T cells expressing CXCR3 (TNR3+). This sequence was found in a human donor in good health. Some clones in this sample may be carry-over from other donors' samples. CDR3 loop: CASSLRDRETYEQYF. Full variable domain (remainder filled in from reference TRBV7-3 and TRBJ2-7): GAGVSQTPSNKVTEKGKYVELRCDPISGHTALYWYRQSLGQGPEFLIYFQGTGAADDSGLPNDRFFAVRPEGSVSTLKIQRTERGDSAVYLCASSLRDRETYEQYFGPGTRLTVT.